The 24 T cell receptor beta chains below all came from one sample that was sequenced in a study of T cells after yellow fever vaccination. TCRdb recomputed calls from the 5' RACE reads with MiXCR, one row per CDR3 protein. This sample has around 350,000 distinct CDR3 sequences; approximately 10% occur once, and the top ten carry around 18%. The source material was PBMCs, sampled on the day of the first yellow fever vaccination. These receptors all stem from a man between 18 and 35 years old who received the YFV17D yellow fever vaccine.

This clonotype was seen only a few times. The gene calls are TRBV7-9 and TRBJ2-3; D ambiguous. Trimming left V 5 bases short and J 7 bases short, with 16 bases between. The V gene's germline CDR1 is SEHNR and CDR2 FQNEAQ (reference sequence). The CDR3 sequence is 14 residues long. Written as DNA, the CDR3 is TGTGCCAGCAGCATTGCCAGACTCCGCTATACGCAGTATTTT. Translated: CASSIARLRYTQYF.

This rearrangement joins TRBV5-6 to TRBJ2-2, with D tentatively TRBD1 (5 bases). Deletions cut 1 base from V and 4 bases from J, with 11 bases between. CDR1 and CDR2 (germline): SGHDT, YYEEEE. The CDR3 sequence is 15 residues long. The CDR3 region is CASSLLLRGTGELFF. For the CDR3, the DNA is TGTGCCAGCAGCTTGTTACTAAGGGGCACCGGGGAGCTGTTTTTT.

This clonotype was seen a handful of times. The chain links TRBV19 to TRBJ1-2; D uncertain. V was trimmed by 7 bases and J by 4 bases, leaving 10 bases between them. The germline CDR1 and CDR2 sequences are LNHDA and SQIVND (reference sequence). The CDR3 sequence is 12 residues long. In DNA form, the CDR3 reads TGTGCCAGTAATGCGAGGGTCTATGGCTACACCTTC. Residues: CASNARVYGYTF.

In its sample, this clonotype was seen many times. V and J are TRBV4-3 and TRBJ2-7, with TRBD2 matching over 9 bases. J gave up 1 base and V 0 bases, and 4 bases lay outside the gene matches. The CDR3 is 16 amino acids. CDR1 and CDR2 from the germline V gene are LGHNA and YSLEER. Here the CDR3 reads CASSQEFSGGSYEQYF. The CDR3 DNA follows: TGCGCCAGCAGCCAAGAATTTAGCGGGGGTTCCTACGAGCAGTACTTC.

This clonotype was counted between two and nine times. The CDR3 spells CAISERYRGMNTEAFF. In nucleotides, the CDR3 is TGTGCCATCAGTGAGCGGTACAGGGGTATGAACACTGAAGCTTTCTTT. V gene TRBV10-3 combines with J gene TRBJ1-1, with 7 bases lining up with TRBD1. Per the germline V gene, CDR1 is ENHRY and CDR2 is SYGVKD. CDR3 length equals 16 residues. The V gene end was trimmed by 2 bases and the J gene end by 0 bases; junction bases not matched to a gene: 6.

The CDR3 DNA reads as TGTGCCAGCAGTTCCCCGGGACACCTGAACACTGAAGCTTTCTTT. This sequence encodes CASSSPGHLNTEAFF. V gene TRBV28 combines with J gene TRBJ1-1, with D possibly being TRBD1 (6 bases). The CDR3 covers 15 residues. V was trimmed by 4 bases and J by 0 bases, leaving 12 bases between them. Germline V lookup: CDR1 MDHEN, CDR2 SYDVKM.

The V and J genes are TRBV20-1 and TRBJ2-5; D call uncertain. The CDR3 spans 11 residues. Trimming cost V 2 bases and J 7 bases, with 8 bases left between them. CDR1 DFQATT and CDR2 SNEGSKA come from the germline V gene (reference sequence). The CDR3 region has the DNA TGCAGTGCTAGACCTTGGGGGACCCAGTACTTC. Its translation: CSARPWGTQYF.

This chain connects TRBV19 to TRBJ1-5; perhaps TRBD1 as D (5 bases). V gave up 6 bases and J gave up 8 bases, with 23 bases separating them. This CDR3 comprises 16 residues. Germline CDR1 LNHDA, CDR2 SQIVND (reference sequence). Written as DNA, the CDR3 is TGTGCCAGTAGCATGGAGACACCGGGGGTTAGTAAGCCCCAGCATTTT. Translating it yields CASSMETPGVSKPQHF.

This clonotype has just a few counts. This chain connects TRBV5-1 to TRBJ2-3; no firm D call. Germline values: CDR1 SGHRS, CDR2 YFSETQ. The CDR3 loop spans 14 amino acids. The V and J ends lost 0 bases and 6 bases respectively, with 11 bases between them. In DNA form, the CDR3 reads TGCGCCAGCAGCTTGGCCTCAATAAGGGATACGCAGTATTTT. Amino acid sequence: CASSLASIRDTQYF.

The chain combines TRBV20-1 with TRBJ1-2; 7 bases fit TRBD1. This CDR3 is 13 amino acids long. J gave up 9 bases and V 0 bases, and 7 bases lay outside the gene matches. Germline V gene lookup returns CDR1 DFQATT and CDR2 SNEGSKA (reference sequence). Written as DNA, the CDR3 is TGCAGTGCTAGAGAGGGACAGCGTGTTAGCTACACCTTC. Protein: CSAREGQRVSYTF.

The J gene is TRBJ1-5, the V gene TRBV7-2; no clear D gene. Trimming removed 3 bases at V and 4 bases at J, with 4 bases between. This CDR3 has 12 residues. CDR1 and CDR2 from the germline V gene are SGHTA and FQGNSA. As DNA, the CDR3 is TGTGCCAGCAGCTTTCAGAATCAGCCCCAGCATTTT. Translated: CASSFQNQPQHF.

The chain is built from TRBV5-4 and TRBJ2-7; maybe TRBD2 (6 bases). Germline V gene lookup returns CDR1 SGHNT and CDR2 YYREEE (reference sequence). V was pared by 4 bases and J by 1 base, with 15 bases between. The CDR3 length is 15 residues. This CDR3 is CASSGGGGGSYEQYF. The CDR3, as DNA: TGTGCCAGCAGCGGGGGAGGCGGCGGTTCCTACGAGCAGTACTTC.

This clonotype was found a few times. The chain employs TRBV11-2 and TRBJ2-3, with 7 bases aligning to TRBD2. Losses at the gene ends were 4 bases for V and 2 bases for J; bases not matched to a gene: 6. CDR1 and CDR2 (germline): SGHAT, FQNNGV. The CDR3 sequence is 15 residues long. For the CDR3, the DNA is TGTGCCAGCAGCTCCCAGCGGGGATCCACAGATACGCAGTATTTT. It yields the protein CASSSQRGSTDTQYF. The full variable domain, its missing parts supplied by reference TRBV11-2 and TRBJ2-3, is EAGVAQSPRYKIIEKRQSVAFWCNPISGHATLYWYQQILGQGPKLLIQFQNNGVVDDSQLPKDRFSAERLKGVDSTLKIQPAKLEDSAVYLCASSSQRGSTDTQYFGPGTRLTVL.

This clonotype was detected a few times. V gene TRBV4-1 combines with J gene TRBJ2-1; D gene ambiguous. Per germline, CDR1 MGHRA and CDR2 YSYEKL. The CDR3 covers 14 residues. The V end was cut by 0 bases, the J end by 6 bases, with 9 bases between. The CDR3 here is CASSQDQALNEQFF. The CDR3, as DNA: TGCGCCAGCAGCCAAGATCAGGCCCTCAATGAGCAGTTCTTC.

This clonotype came up many times. The V call is TRBV27, the J call TRBJ2-7, with no clear D. The CDR3 is 13 residues long. Trimming left V 0 bases short and J 1 base short, with 4 bases between. The germline V gene encodes CDR1 MNHEY and CDR2 SMNVEV (reference sequence). The CDR3 sequence: CASSLSDSYEQYF. DNA of the CDR3: TGTGCCAGCAGTTTATCGGATTCCTACGAGCAGTACTTC.

There are a few counts of this clonotype. This rearrangement joins TRBV12-5 to TRBJ2-1; D is uncertain. The germline CDR1 and CDR2 sequences are LGHNT and FRNRAP. Trimming took off 4 bases at V and 4 bases at J, with 14 bases between the two ends. This CDR3 is built from 15 residues. CDR3 coding DNA: TGTGCTAGTGGTTCCCCCGGGCAGGCATACAATGAGCAGTTCTTC. Translating gives CASGSPGQAYNEQFF.

The CDR3 loop reads CASSQGDGTGVTGYGYTF. The CDR3 DNA reads TGTGCCAGCAGCCAAGGTGATGGGACAGGGGTGACGGGCTATGGCTACACCTTC. The genes are TRBV4-2 and TRBJ1-2, with 10 bases lining up with TRBD1. Germline V CDR1 and CDR2: LGHNA, YNFKEQ. The ends lost 1 base at V and 4 bases at J; junction bases unmatched: 12. The CDR3 length is 18 residues.

The chain is built from TRBV13 and TRBJ1-1, with D maybe TRBD1 (6 bases). The CDR3 has 14 amino acids. Trimming shortened V by 5 bases and J by 3 bases, and 13 bases separated the two germline ends. The germline V gene has CDR1 PRHDT and CDR2 FYEKMQ (reference sequence). DNA for the CDR3: TGTGCCAGCAGCATGCGGGGGGCGGACACTGAAGCTTTCTTT. This sequence encodes CASSMRGADTEAFF.

The genes are TRBV7-9 and TRBJ1-4; D is perhaps TRBD1 (6 bases). Germline V gene sequence: CDR1 SEHNR, CDR2 FQNEAQ (reference sequence). The CDR3 runs to 15 residues. V was pared by 3 bases and J by 6 bases, with 14 bases between. The CDR3 bases are TGTGCCAGCAGCTTTACTAAAGGGGGAGATGAAAAACTGTTTTTT. Protein product: CASSFTKGGDEKLFF. Looking up the rest from reference TRBV7-9 and TRBJ1-4 gives the full variable domain: DTGVSQNPRHKITKRGQNVTFRCDPISEHNRLYWYRQTLGQGPEFLTYFQNEAQLEKSRLLSDRFSAERPKGSFSTLEIQRTEQGDSAMYLCASSFTKGGDEKLFFGSGTQLSVL.

This clonotype came up many times. J is TRBJ2-4 and V is TRBV5-1; 12 bases match TRBD2. The CDR3 covers 18 residues. Germline V gene data show CDR1 as SGHRS and CDR2 as YFSETQ. V lost 0 bases and J lost 11; bases outside the gene matches: 15. The CDR3 here is CASSLASSSGGAIHVQYF. In nucleotides, the CDR3 is TGCGCCAGCAGCTTGGCGTCTTCTAGCGGGGGGGCCATTCATGTTCAGTACTTC.

This clonotype was detected a few times. The J gene is TRBJ1-3, the V gene TRBV18, with D possibly being TRBD1 (5 bases). V was trimmed by 4 bases and J by 0 bases, leaving 10 bases between them. The CDR3 is 15 amino acids. CDR1 and CDR2 from the germline V gene are KGHSH and LQKENI. The CDR3 DNA sequence: TGTGCCAGCTCACGAGGGACGGACTCTGGAAACACCATATATTTT. Translating gives CASSRGTDSGNTIYF. Full variable domain (missing parts from reference TRBV18 and TRBJ1-3): NAGVMQNPRHLVRRRGQEARLRCSPMKGHSHVYWYRQLPEEGLKFMVYLQKENIIDESGMPKERFSAEFPKEGPSILRIQQVVRGDSAAYFCASSRGTDSGNTIYFGEGSWLTVV.

This rearrangement joins TRBV29-1 to TRBJ2-1, with D possibly being TRBD2 (6 bases). The CDR3 is 13 amino acids. The germline V gene encodes CDR1 SQVTM and CDR2 ANQGSEA. The V gene lost 2 bases and the J gene lost 5 bases, with 10 bases spanning the gap. The CDR3 nucleotides read TGCAGCGTTGAACTAGCGAACGACAATGAGCAGTTCTTC. Protein product: CSVELANDNEQFF.

Ten or more counts support this clonotype. This rearrangement joins TRBV4-1 to TRBJ1-6, with no clear D. The CDR3 contains 14 residues. The V end was cut by 4 bases, the J end by 6 bases, with 10 bases between. Per the germline V gene, CDR1 is MGHRA and CDR2 is YSYEKL. The CDR3 reads CASSLQASNSPLHF. CDR3 coding DNA: TGCGCCAGCAGCCTTCAGGCTTCTAATTCACCCCTCCACTTT.

This clonotype has just a few counts. The chain couples TRBV20-1 to TRBJ1-2; no definite D call. This CDR3 region has 13 residues. Germline V gene data show CDR1 as DFQATT and CDR2 as SNEGSKA (reference sequence). V was clipped by 3 bases and J by 2 bases, with 10 bases between them. This chain's CDR3 is CSARLLTNYGYTF. The CDR3 nucleotides are TGCAGTGCTAGGCTCCTTACCAACTATGGCTACACCTTC.